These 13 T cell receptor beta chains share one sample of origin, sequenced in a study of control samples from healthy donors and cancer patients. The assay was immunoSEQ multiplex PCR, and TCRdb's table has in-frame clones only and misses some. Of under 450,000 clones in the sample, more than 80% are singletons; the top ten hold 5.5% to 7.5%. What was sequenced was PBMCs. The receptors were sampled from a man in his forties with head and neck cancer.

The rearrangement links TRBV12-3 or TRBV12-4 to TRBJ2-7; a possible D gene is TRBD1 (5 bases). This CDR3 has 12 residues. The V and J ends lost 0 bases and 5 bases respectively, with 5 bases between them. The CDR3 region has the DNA TGTGCCAGCAGTTTAGCAGGGGACGAGCAGTACTTC. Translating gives CASSLAGDEQYF.

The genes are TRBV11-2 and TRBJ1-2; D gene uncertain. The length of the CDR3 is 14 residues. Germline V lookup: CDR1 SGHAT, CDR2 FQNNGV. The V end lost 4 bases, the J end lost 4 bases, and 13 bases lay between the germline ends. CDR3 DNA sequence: TGTGCCAGCAGCTCAAGCACGGGGAGCTATGGCTACACCTTC. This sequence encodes CASSSSTGSYGYTF. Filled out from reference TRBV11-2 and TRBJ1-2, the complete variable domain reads EAGVAQSPRYKIIEKRQSVAFWCNPISGHATLYWYQQILGQGPKLLIQFQNNGVVDDSQLPKDRFSAERLKGVDSTLKIQPAKLEDSAVYLCASSSSTGSYGYTFGSGTRLTVV.

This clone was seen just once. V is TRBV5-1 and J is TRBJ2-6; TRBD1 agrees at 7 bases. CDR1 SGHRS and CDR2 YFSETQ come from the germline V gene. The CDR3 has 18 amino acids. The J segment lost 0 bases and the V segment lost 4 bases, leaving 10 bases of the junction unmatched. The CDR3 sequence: CASSRYRGQSSGANVLTF. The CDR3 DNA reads TGCGCCAGCAGCAGATACAGGGGACAGAGCTCTGGGGCCAACGTCCTGACTTTC.

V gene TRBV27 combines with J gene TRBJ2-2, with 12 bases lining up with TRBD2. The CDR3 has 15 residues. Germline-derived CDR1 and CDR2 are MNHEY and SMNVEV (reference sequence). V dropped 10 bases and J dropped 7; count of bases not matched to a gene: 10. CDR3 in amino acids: CATRTSGNLGGELFF. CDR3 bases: TGTGCCACCAGGACTAGCGGGAATTTGGGCGGGGAGCTGTTTTTT.

In nucleotides, the CDR3 is TGTGCCAGCAGCCCGATAATCACAGATACGCAGTATTTT. It translates to CASSPIITDTQYF. The chain combines TRBV7-9 with TRBJ2-3; D unclear. CDR3 length equals 13 residues. V was trimmed by 5 bases and J by 2 bases, leaving 8 bases between them. Germline CDR1 is SEHNR and CDR2 is FQNEAQ (reference sequence).

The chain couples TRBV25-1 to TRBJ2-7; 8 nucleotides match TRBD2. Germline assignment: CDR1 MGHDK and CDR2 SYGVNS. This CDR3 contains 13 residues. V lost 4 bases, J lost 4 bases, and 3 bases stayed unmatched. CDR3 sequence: CASSVAGIYEQYF. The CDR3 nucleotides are TGTGCCAGCAGTGTAGCGGGGATTTACGAGCAGTACTTC.

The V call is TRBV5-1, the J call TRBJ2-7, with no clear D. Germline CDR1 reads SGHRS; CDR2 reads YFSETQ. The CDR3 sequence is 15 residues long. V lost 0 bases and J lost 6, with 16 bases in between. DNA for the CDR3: TGCGCCAGCAGCTTGGGGCCAGGCCGAACTACCGAGCAGTACTTC. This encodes CASSLGPGRTTEQYF.

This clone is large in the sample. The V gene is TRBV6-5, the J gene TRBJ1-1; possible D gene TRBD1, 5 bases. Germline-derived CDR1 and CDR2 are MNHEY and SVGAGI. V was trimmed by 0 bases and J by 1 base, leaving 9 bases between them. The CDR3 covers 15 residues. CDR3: CASSYSPGTNTEAFF. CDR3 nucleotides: TGTGCCAGCAGTTACTCGCCGGGGACGAACACTGAAGCTTTCTTT.

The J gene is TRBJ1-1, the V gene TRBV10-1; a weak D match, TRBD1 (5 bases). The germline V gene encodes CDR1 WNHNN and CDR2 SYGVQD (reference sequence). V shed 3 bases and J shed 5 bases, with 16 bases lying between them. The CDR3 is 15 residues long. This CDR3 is CASSENVGGPTEAFF. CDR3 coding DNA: TGCGCCAGCAGTGAAAATGTGGGGGGTCCAACTGAAGCTTTCTTT.

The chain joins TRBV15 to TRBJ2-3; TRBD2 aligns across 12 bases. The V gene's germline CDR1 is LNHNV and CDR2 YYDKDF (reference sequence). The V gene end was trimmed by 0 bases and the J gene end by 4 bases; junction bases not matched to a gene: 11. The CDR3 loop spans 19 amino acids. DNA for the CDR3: TGTGCCACCAGCAGAGATCGGCCTCTAGCGGGGGGGCCAGCAGATACGCAGTATTTT. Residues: CATSRDRPLAGGPADTQYF.

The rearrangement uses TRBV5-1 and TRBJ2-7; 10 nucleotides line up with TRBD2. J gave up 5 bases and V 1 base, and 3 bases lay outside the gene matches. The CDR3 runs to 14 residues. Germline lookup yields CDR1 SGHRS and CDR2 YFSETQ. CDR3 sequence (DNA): TGCGCCAGCAGCTTGCTAGCGGGAGAGGACGAGCAGTACTTC. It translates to CASSLLAGEDEQYF.

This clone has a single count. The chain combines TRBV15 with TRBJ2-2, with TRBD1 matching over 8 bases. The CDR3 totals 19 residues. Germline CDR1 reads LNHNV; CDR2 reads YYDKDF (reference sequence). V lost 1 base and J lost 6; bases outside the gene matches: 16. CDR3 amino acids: CATSRGGQGPWGEAGELFF. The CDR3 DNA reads TGTGCCACCAGCAGAGGAGGACAGGGCCCCTGGGGGGAGGCCGGGGAGCTGTTTTTT.

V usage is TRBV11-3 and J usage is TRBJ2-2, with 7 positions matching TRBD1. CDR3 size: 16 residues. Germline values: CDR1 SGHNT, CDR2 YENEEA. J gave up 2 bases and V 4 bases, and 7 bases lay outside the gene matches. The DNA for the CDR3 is TGTGCCAGCAGCTCACCTGGACAGGCAAACACCGGGGAGCTGTTTTTT. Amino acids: CASSSPGQANTGELFF.